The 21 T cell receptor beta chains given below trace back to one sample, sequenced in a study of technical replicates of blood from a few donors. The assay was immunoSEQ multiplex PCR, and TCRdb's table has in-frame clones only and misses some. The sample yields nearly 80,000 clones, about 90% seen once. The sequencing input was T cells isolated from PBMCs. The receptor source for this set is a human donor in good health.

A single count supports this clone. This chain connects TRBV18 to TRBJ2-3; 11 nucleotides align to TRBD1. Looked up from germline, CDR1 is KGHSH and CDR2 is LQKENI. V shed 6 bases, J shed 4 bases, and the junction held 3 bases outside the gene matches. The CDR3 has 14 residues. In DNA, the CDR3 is TGTGCCAGCTCGGGACAGGGGGGCCCAGATACGCAGTATTTT. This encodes CASSGQGGPDTQYF.

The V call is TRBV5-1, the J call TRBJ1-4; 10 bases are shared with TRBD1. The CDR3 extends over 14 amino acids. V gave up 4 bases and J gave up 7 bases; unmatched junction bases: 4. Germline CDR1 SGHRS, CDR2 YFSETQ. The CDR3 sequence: CASSMGQGSEKLFF. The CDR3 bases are TGCGCCAGCAGCATGGGACAGGGGTCTGAAAAACTGTTTTTT.

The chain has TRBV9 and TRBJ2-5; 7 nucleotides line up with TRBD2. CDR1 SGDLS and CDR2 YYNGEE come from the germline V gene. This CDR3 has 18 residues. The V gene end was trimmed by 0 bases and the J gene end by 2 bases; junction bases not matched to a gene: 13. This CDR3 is CASSVGASSGSLQETQYF. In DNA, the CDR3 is TGTGCCAGCAGCGTAGGGGCATCTAGCGGATCTCTACAAGAGACCCAGTACTTC.

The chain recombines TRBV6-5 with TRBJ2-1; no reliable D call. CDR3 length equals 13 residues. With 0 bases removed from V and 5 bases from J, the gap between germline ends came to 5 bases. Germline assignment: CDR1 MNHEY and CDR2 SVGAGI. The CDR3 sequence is CASSYSADNEQFF. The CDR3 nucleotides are TGTGCCAGCAGTTACTCGGCTGACAATGAGCAGTTCTTC.

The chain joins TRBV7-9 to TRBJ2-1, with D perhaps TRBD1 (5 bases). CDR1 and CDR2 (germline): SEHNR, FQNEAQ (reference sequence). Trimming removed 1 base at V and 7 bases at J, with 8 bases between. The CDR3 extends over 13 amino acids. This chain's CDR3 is CASSLGQGNEQFF. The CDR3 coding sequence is TGTGCCAGCAGCTTAGGGCAGGGTAATGAGCAGTTCTTC.

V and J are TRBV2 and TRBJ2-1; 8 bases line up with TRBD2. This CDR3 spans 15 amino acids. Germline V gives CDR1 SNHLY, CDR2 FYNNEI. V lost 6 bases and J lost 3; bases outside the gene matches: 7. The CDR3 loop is CASRDLAGLYNEQFF. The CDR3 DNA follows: TGTGCCAGCAGAGATCTAGCGGGCCTCTACAATGAGCAGTTCTTC.

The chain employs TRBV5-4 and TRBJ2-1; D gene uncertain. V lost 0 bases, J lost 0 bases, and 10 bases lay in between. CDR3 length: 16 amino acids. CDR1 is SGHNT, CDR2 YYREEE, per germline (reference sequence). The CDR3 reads CASSLGAEFSYNEQFF. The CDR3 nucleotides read TGTGCCAGCAGCTTGGGGGCCGAATTCTCCTACAATGAGCAGTTCTTC.

The CDR3 spells CACTPGSNYGYTF. CDR3 nucleotide sequence: TGCGCCTGTACTCCAGGCTCTAACTATGGCTACACCTTC. The chain couples TRBV5-1 to TRBJ1-2, with no clear D. The CDR3 runs to 13 residues. Per germline, CDR1 SGHRS and CDR2 YFSETQ. V lost 10 bases and J 0 bases, leaving 13 bases between the germline ends. Complete variable domain (other parts from reference TRBV5-1 and TRBJ1-2): KAGVTQTPRYLIKTRGQQVTLSCSPISGHRSVSWYQQTPGQGLQFLFEYFSETQRNKGNFPGRFSGRQFSNSRSEMNVSTLELGDSALYLCACTPGSNYGYTFGSGTRLTVV.

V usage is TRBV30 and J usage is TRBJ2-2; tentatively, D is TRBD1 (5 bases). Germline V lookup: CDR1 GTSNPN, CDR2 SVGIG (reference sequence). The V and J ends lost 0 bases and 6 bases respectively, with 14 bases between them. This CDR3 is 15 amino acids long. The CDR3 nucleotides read TGTGCCTGGAGTGTACCGGCAGGGAAATCCGGGGAGCTGTTTTTT. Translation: CAWSVPAGKSGELFF.

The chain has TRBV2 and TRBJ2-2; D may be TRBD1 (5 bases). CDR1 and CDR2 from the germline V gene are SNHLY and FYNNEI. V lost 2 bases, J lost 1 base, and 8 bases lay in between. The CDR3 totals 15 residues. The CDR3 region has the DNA TGTGCCAGCAGTGAACAGGGCGGGAACACCGGGGAGCTGTTTTTT. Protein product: CASSEQGGNTGELFF.

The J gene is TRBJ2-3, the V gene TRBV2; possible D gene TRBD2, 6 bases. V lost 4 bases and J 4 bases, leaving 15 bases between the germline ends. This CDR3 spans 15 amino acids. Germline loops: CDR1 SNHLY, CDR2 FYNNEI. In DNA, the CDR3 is TGTGCCAGCAGTGCAAGGACTAACCTCGCAGATACGCAGTATTTT. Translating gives CASSARTNLADTQYF.

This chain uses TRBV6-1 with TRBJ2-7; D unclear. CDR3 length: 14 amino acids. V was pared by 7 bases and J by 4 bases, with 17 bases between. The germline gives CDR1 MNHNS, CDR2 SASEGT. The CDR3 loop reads CASTEEYPPYEQYF. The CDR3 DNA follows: TGTGCCAGCACCGAGGAGTATCCCCCGTACGAGCAGTACTTC.

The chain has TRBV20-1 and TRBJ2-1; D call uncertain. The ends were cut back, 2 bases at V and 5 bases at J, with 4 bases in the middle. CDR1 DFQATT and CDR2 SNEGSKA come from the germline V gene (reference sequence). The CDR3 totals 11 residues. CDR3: CSARLDNEQFF. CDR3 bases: TGCAGTGCTAGACTAGACAATGAGCAGTTCTTC.

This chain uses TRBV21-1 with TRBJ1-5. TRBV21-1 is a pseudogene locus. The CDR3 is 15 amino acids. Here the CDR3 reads CASSKERGARQPQHF. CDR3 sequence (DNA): TGTGCCAGCAGCAAAGAGCGGGGGGCAAGACAGCCCCAGCATTTT.

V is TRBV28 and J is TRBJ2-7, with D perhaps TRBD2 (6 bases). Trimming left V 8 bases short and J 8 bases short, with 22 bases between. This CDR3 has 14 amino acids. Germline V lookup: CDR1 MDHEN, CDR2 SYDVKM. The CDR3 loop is CASETNSGWYQQYF. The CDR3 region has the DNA TGTGCCAGCGAAACAAACAGCGGGTGGTACCAGCAGTACTTC.

The CDR3: CASSLAPADTQYF. In nucleotides, the CDR3 is TGTGCCAGCAGCTTAGCCCCTGCAGATACGCAGTATTTT. This chain links TRBV7-6 with TRBJ2-3; D gene ambiguous. The CDR3 is made up of 13 amino acids. The V end was cut by 0 bases, the J end by 4 bases, with 5 bases between. CDR1 is SGHVS and CDR2 is FNYEAQ in the germline V gene.

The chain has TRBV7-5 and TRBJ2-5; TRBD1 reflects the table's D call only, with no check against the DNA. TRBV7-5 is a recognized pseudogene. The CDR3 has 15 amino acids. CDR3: CVRSRLDRGLETQYF. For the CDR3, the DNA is TGTGTCAGAAGCCGCCTCGACAGGGGGCTTGAGACCCAGTACTTC.

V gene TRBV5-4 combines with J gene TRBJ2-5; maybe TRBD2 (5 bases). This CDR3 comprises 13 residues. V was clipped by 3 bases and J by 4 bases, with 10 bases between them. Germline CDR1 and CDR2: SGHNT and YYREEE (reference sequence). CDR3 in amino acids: CASSSDWGETQYF. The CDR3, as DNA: TGTGCCAGCAGCTCGGACTGGGGAGAGACCCAGTACTTC.

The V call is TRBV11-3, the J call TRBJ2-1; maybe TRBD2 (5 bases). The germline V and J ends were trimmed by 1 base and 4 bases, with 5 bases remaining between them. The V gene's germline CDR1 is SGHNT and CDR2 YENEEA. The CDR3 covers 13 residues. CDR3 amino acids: CASSLGLYNEQFF. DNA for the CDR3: TGTGCCAGCAGCTTAGGACTATACAATGAGCAGTTCTTC.

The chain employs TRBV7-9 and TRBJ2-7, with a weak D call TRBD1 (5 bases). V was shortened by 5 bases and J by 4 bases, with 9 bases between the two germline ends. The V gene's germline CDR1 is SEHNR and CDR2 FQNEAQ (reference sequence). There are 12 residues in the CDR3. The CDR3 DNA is TGTGCCAGCAGCCCTGGACAATACGAGCAGTACTTC. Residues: CASSPGQYEQYF.

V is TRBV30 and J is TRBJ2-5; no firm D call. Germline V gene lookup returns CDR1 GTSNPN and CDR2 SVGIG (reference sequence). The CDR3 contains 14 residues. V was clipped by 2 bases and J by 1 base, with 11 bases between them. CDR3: CAWSIRHRQETQYF. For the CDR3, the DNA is TGTGCCTGGAGTATCAGACATCGCCAAGAGACCCAGTACTTC. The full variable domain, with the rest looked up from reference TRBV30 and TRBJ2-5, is SQTIHQWPATLVQPVGSPLSLECTVEGTSNPNLYWYRQAAGRGLQLLFYSVGIGQISSEVPQNLSASRPQDRQFILSSKKLLLSDSGFYLCAWSIRHRQETQYFGPGTRLLVL.